The 23 T cell receptor beta chains below all came from one sample that was sequenced in a study of naive and memory T cell subsets. Both TRBC1 and TRBC2 were covered by a beta constant-region primer of two equimolar oligonucleotides. Four rounds of PCR amplified the ligated cDNA using nested alpha and beta constant-region primers plus SP2. A single record per CDR3 protein comes from TCRdb applying MiXCR to the UMI-ligation and nested PCR reads. The sample contains approximately 29,000 distinct CDR3 sequences, less than 20% of which appear only once. Sequencing input: effector memory CD4+ T cells from blood. The subset here: effector memory, CD45RA- CD27-. The receptors come from a human donor in good health.

This clonotype was seen ten or more times. The chain links TRBV11-2 to TRBJ1-1; D is unclear. CDR3 length: 14 amino acids. V dropped 5 bases and J dropped 0 bases, with 10 bases sitting between them. Germline V gene sequence: CDR1 SGHAT, CDR2 FQNNGV. The CDR3 sequence: CASSHRRLNTEAFF. The CDR3 DNA reads as TGTGCCAGCAGCCACAGACGGTTGAACACTGAAGCTTTCTTT.

In this sample, this clonotype turned up once. V gene TRBV5-4 combines with J gene TRBJ2-2; TRBD1 matches 8 bases. Germline assignment: CDR1 SGHNT and CDR2 YYREEE (reference sequence). V was clipped by 2 bases and J by 6 bases; unmatched bases: 6. The CDR3 is 15 amino acids. CDR3 loop: CASSFGRTGPGELFF. Written as DNA, the CDR3 is TGTGCCAGCAGCTTCGGACGGACAGGGCCCGGGGAGCTGTTTTTT.

This clonotype occurred a few times. The chain combines TRBV27 with TRBJ2-4; the D gene is possibly TRBD2 (5 bases). Germline CDR1 MNHEY, CDR2 SMNVEV (reference sequence). The V gene lost 5 bases and the J gene lost 1 base, with 9 bases spanning the gap. This CDR3 has 14 amino acids. The CDR3 nucleotides are TGTGCCAGCAGTCAAACTAGGGCCAAAAACATTCAGTACTTC. It translates to CASSQTRAKNIQYF.

The chain uses TRBV15 and TRBJ2-5; the match to TRBD2 covers 7 bases. Losses at the gene ends were 4 bases for V and 5 bases for J; bases not matched to a gene: 7. This CDR3 has 14 amino acids. Germline V gene lookup returns CDR1 LNHNV and CDR2 YYDKDF (reference sequence). The CDR3 DNA reads TGTGCCACCAGCAACGGGGTAGCGGGCGAGACCCAGTACTTC. This sequence encodes CATSNGVAGETQYF.

There are a few counts of this clonotype. This chain joins TRBV5-5 and TRBJ1-3, with TRBD1 identical over 7 bases. This CDR3 has 15 amino acids. Germline CDR1 and CDR2: SGHKS and YYEKEE (reference sequence). The V gene end was trimmed by 1 base and the J gene end by 2 bases; junction bases not matched to a gene: 3. The CDR3 nucleotides read TGTGCCAGCAGCTTGTCTGACAGGGCTGGAAACACCATATATTTT. This sequence encodes CASSLSDRAGNTIYF.

V usage is TRBV4-1 and J usage is TRBJ2-3; 7 bases agree with TRBD2. Germline-derived CDR1 and CDR2 are MGHRA and YSYEKL. Germline trimming cut 0 bases from V and 9 bases from J; bases unmatched to any gene: 6. The CDR3 loop spans 14 amino acids. In nucleotides, the CDR3 is TGCGCCAGCAGCCAAGACGGGACTACCCGAACGCAGTATTTT. Translation gives CASSQDGTTRTQYF.

This clonotype appeared many times. The rearrangement links TRBV24-1 to TRBJ2-4, with D maybe TRBD2 (6 bases). The V end lost 4 bases, the J end lost 3 bases, and 12 bases lay between the germline ends. CDR3 length: 15 residues. Germline CDR1 KGHDR, CDR2 SFDVKD. CDR3 in amino acids: CATSDFAAGKNIQYF. In nucleotides, the CDR3 is TGTGCCACCAGTGACTTTGCAGCGGGCAAAAACATTCAGTACTTC.

The V call is TRBV6-5, the J call TRBJ2-4, with D tentatively TRBD1 or TRBD2 (5 bases each). CDR1 MNHEY and CDR2 SVGAGI come from the germline V gene. V lost 6 bases to trimming and J lost 1 base, with 13 bases between them. The CDR3 totals 15 residues. CDR3: CASSKPGDAKNIQYF. For the CDR3, the DNA is TGTGCCAGCAGCAAACCCGGGGACGCCAAAAACATTCAGTACTTC.

This clonotype appeared a few times. Sequence at one end of the junction differs from germline and may be a read error. CDR3 sequence: CASRAAGQYF. In nucleotides, the CDR3 is TGTGCTAGCAGGGCCGCGGGGCAGTACTTC. The chain recombines TRBV7-7 with TRBJ2-7; TRBD1 or TRBD2 may be the D gene (5 bases each). Looked up from germline, CDR1 is SSHAT and CDR2 is FNYEAQ (reference sequence). This CDR3 contains 10 residues.

This clonotype was seen only a few times. The V call is TRBV6-1, the J call TRBJ1-3; tentatively, D is TRBD1 (5 bases). The CDR3 totals 15 residues. The germline V gene encodes CDR1 MNHNS and CDR2 SASEGT. V was clipped by 5 bases and J by 0 bases, with 11 bases between them. DNA for the CDR3: TGTGCCAGCAGTCGTCGACAGAGCTCTGGAAACACCATATATTTT. This translates into CASSRRQSSGNTIYF.

By its share, this clonotype is medium-sized. The chain employs TRBV6-5 and TRBJ2-5; the D is unclear. The CDR3 sequence is 14 residues long. Germline V gene data show CDR1 as MNHEY and CDR2 as SVGAGI. Trimming cost V 0 bases and J 0 bases, with 5 bases left between them. The CDR3 loop is CASSYSWNQETQYF. CDR3 nucleotide sequence: TGTGCCAGCAGTTACTCGTGGAACCAAGAGACCCAGTACTTC.

This clonotype has a handful of counts. This chain connects TRBV5-1 to TRBJ1-2, with D perhaps matching TRBD1 (6 bases). The V gene's germline CDR1 is SGHRS and CDR2 YFSETQ. The CDR3 has 14 residues. Trimming removed 5 bases from V and 0 bases from J, with 11 bases in between. CDR3 coding DNA: TGCGCCAGCAGATGGACAGACGCTAACTATGGCTACACCTTC. Translation: CASRWTDANYGYTF.

The rearrangement uses TRBV6-6 and TRBJ1-4, with unresolved D. The germline V and J ends were trimmed by 7 bases and 0 bases, with 15 bases remaining between them. The germline gives CDR1 MNHNY, CDR2 SVGAGI (reference sequence). CDR3 size: 16 residues. CDR3 sequence reads: CASTNGYFATNEKLFF. As DNA, the CDR3 is TGTGCCAGCACCAACGGGTACTTTGCAACTAATGAAAAACTGTTTTTT.

This clonotype was seen more than once but under ten times. V is TRBV18 and J is TRBJ2-7, with 7 bases aligning to TRBD1. The germline CDR1 and CDR2 sequences are KGHSH and LQKENI. CDR3 size: 15 residues. The trim removed 6 bases at V and 7 bases at J, leaving 15 bases unmatched. CDR3 residues: CASSKAGTEAQEQYF. For the CDR3, the DNA is TGTGCCAGCTCTAAGGCCGGGACAGAGGCACAAGAGCAGTACTTC. Full variable domain (remainder filled in from reference TRBV18 and TRBJ2-7): NAGVMQNPRHLVRRRGQEARLRCSPMKGHSHVYWYRQLPEEGLKFMVYLQKENIIDESGMPKERFSAEFPKEGPSILRIQQVVRGDSAAYFCASSKAGTEAQEQYFGPGTRLTVT.

This clonotype came up a few times. The chain uses TRBV20-1 and TRBJ2-3; D is unresolved. The CDR3 consists of 12 residues. Looked up from germline, CDR1 is DFQATT and CDR2 is SNEGSKA (reference sequence). CDR3 sequence (DNA): TGCAGCTTCAGACTGAGCACAGATACGCAGTATTTT. This codes for CSFRLSTDTQYF.

The chain has TRBV6-5 and TRBJ2-7; D is uncertain. The CDR3 contains 10 residues. Looked up from germline, CDR1 is MNHEY and CDR2 is SVGAGI. V was cut by 8 bases and J by 6 bases, with 8 bases left in between. The CDR3 reads CASGPGEQYF. The CDR3 DNA reads as TGTGCCAGCGGGCCCGGCGAGCAGTACTTC.

This chain uses TRBV20-1 with TRBJ2-7, with D possibly matching TRBD1 (5 bases). The V gene's germline CDR1 is DFQATT and CDR2 SNEGSKA (reference sequence). The CDR3 loop spans 14 amino acids. The ends were cut back, 0 bases at V and 9 bases at J, with 18 bases in the middle. CDR3 sequence: CSARDPAGAIWQYF. DNA of the CDR3: TGCAGTGCTAGAGATCCGGCTGGGGCAATTTGGCAGTACTTC.

This clonotype turned up a few times. The V and J genes are TRBV6-5 and TRBJ2-5; D gene uncertain. This CDR3 is built from 11 residues. V was pared by 6 bases and J by 5 bases, with 7 bases between. Germline CDR1 MNHEY, CDR2 SVGAGI. The CDR3 loop reads CASRHMETQYF. The CDR3, as DNA: TGTGCCAGCAGACATATGGAGACCCAGTACTTC.

This chain uses TRBV29-1 with TRBJ2-7; possibly TRBD1 for D (5 bases). Deletions cut 6 bases from V and 3 bases from J, with 12 bases between. Germline V gene data show CDR1 as SQVTM and CDR2 as ANQGSEA. CDR3 length: 12 residues. The CDR3 here is CSVALTDYEQYF. Here the CDR3 DNA reads TGCAGCGTCGCCCTGACAGACTACGAGCAGTACTTC.

This clonotype has at least ten counts. V usage is TRBV6-1 and J usage is TRBJ1-2; TRBD1 is a possible D gene (6 bases). CDR3 length: 16 residues. Trimming shortened V by 6 bases and J by 4 bases, and 21 bases separated the two germline ends. The germline V gene encodes CDR1 MNHNS and CDR2 SASEGT. CDR3 DNA sequence: TGTGCCAGCAGCCTAGGGGACACCAACTCGGGCTATGGCTACACCTTC. Residues: CASSLGDTNSGYGYTF.

The chain is built from TRBV2 and TRBJ1-3; 7 bases are a match to TRBD1. Germline V CDR1 and CDR2: SNHLY, FYNNEI. V was pared by 6 bases and J by 4 bases, with 18 bases of the junction left unmatched. The CDR3 is 18 amino acids. The CDR3 is CASSATSPTGRSGNTIYF. CDR3 DNA sequence: TGTGCCAGCAGCGCTACCTCTCCGACAGGGCGTTCGGGAAACACCATATATTTT.

This rearrangement joins TRBV10-3 to TRBJ2-1, with 9 bases fitting TRBD2. The CDR3 spans 15 residues. The V and J ends lost 3 bases and 4 bases, in that order; junction bases with no gene match: 4. Germline CDR1 and CDR2: ENHRY and SYGVKD. CDR3 in amino acids: CAISEGGLAYNEQFF. DNA for the CDR3: TGTGCCATCAGTGAAGGAGGACTAGCGTACAATGAGCAGTTCTTC.

V gene TRBV28 combines with J gene TRBJ2-5; D not certain. Germline values: CDR1 MDHEN, CDR2 SYDVKM. This CDR3 is 13 amino acids long. Trimming cost V 3 bases and J 3 bases, with 8 bases left between them. The CDR3 region is CASSFIWEETQYF. CDR3 DNA: TGTGCCAGCAGTTTTATCTGGGAAGAGACCCAGTACTTC.